Detailed here is one T cell receptor beta chain. Its specificity is not known. The data originate from a study of T cell responses to AZD1222 COVID-19 vaccine. Overall study findings and caveats: The study found Spike-specific TCR breadth and depth rose after two AZD1222 doses. Seropositive status at baseline applied to only six AZD1222 recipients. Donors were chiefly white British, with a greater number of females, and clonal diversity was perhaps underestimated. Across the whole spike, CD4 TCRs peaked at regions 160-218 and 743-854.

Generated by immunoSEQ multiplex PCR, the TCRdb table keeps only in-frame clones and is missing some. The repertoire holds 160,000 or so clones, with about nine tenths as singletons. CDR1 SQVTM and CDR2 ANQGSEA come from the germline V gene. CDR3 length equals 13 residues. V gave up 7 bases and J gave up 3 bases; unmatched junction bases: 4. Sequencing was performed on peripheral blood, taken 28 days after the second dose of the MenACWY control vaccine. The clonotype comes from an adult who received the MenACWY meningococcal vaccine as a control. This rearrangement joins TRBV29-1 to TRBJ2-2, with TRBD1 matching 8 bases. The CDR3 bases are TGCAGCGCCGACAGGGGTGACACCGGGGAGCTGTTTTTT. Translated: CSADRGDTGELFF.